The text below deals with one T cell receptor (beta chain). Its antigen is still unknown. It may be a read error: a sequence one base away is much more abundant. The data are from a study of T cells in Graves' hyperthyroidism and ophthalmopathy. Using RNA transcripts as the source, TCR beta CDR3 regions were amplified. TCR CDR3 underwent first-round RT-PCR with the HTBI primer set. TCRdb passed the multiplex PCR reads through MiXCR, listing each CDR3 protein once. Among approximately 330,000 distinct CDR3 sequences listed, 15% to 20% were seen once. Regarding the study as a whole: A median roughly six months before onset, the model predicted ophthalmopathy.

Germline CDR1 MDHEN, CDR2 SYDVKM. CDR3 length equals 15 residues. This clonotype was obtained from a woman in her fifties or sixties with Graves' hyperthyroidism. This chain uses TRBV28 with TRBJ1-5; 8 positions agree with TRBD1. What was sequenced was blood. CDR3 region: CANSESGGANQPQHF. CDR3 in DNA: TGTGCCAACAGTGAATCAGGGGGCGCGAATCAGCCCCAGCATTTT. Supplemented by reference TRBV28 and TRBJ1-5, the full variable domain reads DVKVTQSSRYLVKRTGEKVFLECVQDMDHENMFWYRQDPGLGLRLIYFSYDVKMKEKGDIPEGYSVSREKKERFSLILESASTNQTSMYLCANSESGGANQPQHFGDGTRLSIL.